One and the same sample provided the 8 T cell receptor beta chains below, sequenced in a study of molecular identifiers for immune sequencing clone quantification. TCRdb ran MiXCR on the PCR reads and lists one entry per CDR3 protein. The repertoire holds over 600,000 distinct CDR3 sequences, with 20% as singletons. The specimen was naive CD8+ T cells from blood, with Jurkat cell RNA spiked in. Regarding subset: FACS-sorted CD8+CD4-CCR7+CD45RA+ naive T cells. The receptor source for this set is a human donor in good health. Some libraries in this study had Jurkat cell RNA spiked in.

Concerning this clonotype itself: This may arise from a read error, as a much more abundant clone is one base away. The chain is built from TRBV11-2 and TRBJ2-1; D is ambiguous. The CDR3 totals 12 residues. The V gene's germline CDR1 is SGHAT and CDR2 FQNNGV. CDR3 sequence: CASSLVWNEQLF. CDR3 sequence (DNA): TGTGCCAGCAGCTTAGTCTGGAATGAGCAGCTCTTC.

This clonotype was recorded at least ten times. The CDR3 protein is CAWRGDTDTQYF. DNA of the CDR3: TGTGCCTGGAGGGGGGACACAGATACGCAGTATTTT. This chain uses TRBV30 with TRBJ2-3, with D perhaps assigned TRBD1 or TRBD2 (5 bases each). CDR1 is GTSNPN and CDR2 is SVGIG in the germline V gene (reference sequence). CDR3 size: 12 residues. V was shortened by 3 bases and J by 2 bases, with 6 bases between the two germline ends.

This clonotype was detected ten times or more. This CDR3 reads CASSPLATGDEKLFF. The CDR3 DNA follows: TGTGCCAGCAGCCCCCTCGCGACAGGGGATGAAAAACTGTTTTTT. This sequence joins TRBV7-2 and TRBJ1-4; TRBD1 matches 8 bases. This CDR3 comprises 15 residues. The germline V gene has CDR1 SGHTA and CDR2 FQGNSA. The V and J ends lost 5 bases and 6 bases, in that order; junction bases with no gene match: 8.

This chain connects TRBV9 to TRBJ2-3, with D unresolved. The CDR3 totals 15 residues. CDR1 and CDR2 (germline): SGDLS, YYNGEE. Between the trimmed V and J ends, which lost 1 base and 0 bases, there was a span of 9 bases. CDR3 bases: TGTGCCAGCAGCGTAACGGGCCACAGCACAGATACGCAGTATTTT. Translating gives CASSVTGHSTDTQYF.

This clonotype appeared a single time. A much larger clone differs by one base, so this may be a read error. The chain has TRBV20-1 and TRBJ2-7; 11 bases agree with TRBD1. The germline CDR1 and CDR2 sequences are DFQATT and SNEGSKA (reference sequence). V gave up 6 bases and J gave up 9 bases; unmatched junction bases: 16. The CDR3 sequence is 15 residues long. The CDR3 sequence is CSASHHRTGGIGQYF. The DNA for the CDR3 is TGCAGTGCATCTCACCATCGGACAGGGGGCATCGGGCAGTACTTC.

In its sample, this clonotype was seen a few times. V is TRBV20-1 and J is TRBJ2-7; D uncertain. This CDR3 comprises 15 residues. Germline V gene lookup returns CDR1 DFQATT and CDR2 SNEGSKA (reference sequence). Trimming shortened V by 0 bases and J by 1 base, and 13 bases separated the two germline ends. The CDR3 nucleotides read TGCAGTGCTAGAGAGAAGAGGCAACCGTCCTACGAGCAGTACTTC. Translation: CSAREKRQPSYEQYF.

The sample holds a few counts of this clonotype. V is TRBV20-1 and J is TRBJ2-2; the D is unclear. Germline assignment: CDR1 DFQATT and CDR2 SNEGSKA (reference sequence). Trimming shortened V by 1 base and J by 6 bases, and 6 bases separated the two germline ends. The CDR3 length is 12 residues. The DNA for the CDR3 is TGCAGTGCTAGAGCGGTCCCCGGGGAGCTGTTTTTT. This sequence encodes CSARAVPGELFF.

This clonotype was counted only a few times. V is TRBV7-9 and J is TRBJ1-2; the D gene is possibly TRBD1 (5 bases). The germline V gene has CDR1 SEHNR and CDR2 FQNEAQ (reference sequence). There are 15 residues in the CDR3. The germline V and J ends were trimmed by 5 bases and 0 bases, with 13 bases remaining between them. The DNA for the CDR3 is TGTGCCAGCAGCGGAAGTGGGACGGCTAACTATGGCTACACCTTC. Translating it yields CASSGSGTANYGYTF.